The source of this T cell receptor beta chain is a study of blood T cell repertoires in COVID-19. Turning to the study itself: Whether acute or convalescent, the COVID-19 samples came from the United States, Italy and Spain. Nucleic acid was either cDNA or gDNA, and it came from T cells, B-cell-depleted T cells, or PBMCs.

Living in under 30 US areas, the participants were between about 18 and 100 years of age. Participant-given clinical history determined each cohort assignment. The CDR3 consists of 14 residues. Trimming took 1 base from V and 8 from J; bases not matched to a gene: 1. Germline lookup yields CDR1 KGHSH and CDR2 LQKENI. Some clones are missing from TCRdb's copy, which holds only in-frame ones; the method was immunoSEQ multiplex PCR. The data show about 300,000 clones, with around 84% seen just once and about 4.2% held by the top ten. Sequenced: PBMCs or T cells enriched from blood (not recorded which). The clonotype originates from a man aged 30 to 45 who had recovered from COVID-19. The chain carries TRBV18 and TRBJ1-4; 10 bases line up with TRBD1. The CDR3 reads CASSPLGQGEKLFF. In DNA, the CDR3 is TGTGCCAGCTCACCACTGGGACAGGGGGAAAAACTGTTTTTT.